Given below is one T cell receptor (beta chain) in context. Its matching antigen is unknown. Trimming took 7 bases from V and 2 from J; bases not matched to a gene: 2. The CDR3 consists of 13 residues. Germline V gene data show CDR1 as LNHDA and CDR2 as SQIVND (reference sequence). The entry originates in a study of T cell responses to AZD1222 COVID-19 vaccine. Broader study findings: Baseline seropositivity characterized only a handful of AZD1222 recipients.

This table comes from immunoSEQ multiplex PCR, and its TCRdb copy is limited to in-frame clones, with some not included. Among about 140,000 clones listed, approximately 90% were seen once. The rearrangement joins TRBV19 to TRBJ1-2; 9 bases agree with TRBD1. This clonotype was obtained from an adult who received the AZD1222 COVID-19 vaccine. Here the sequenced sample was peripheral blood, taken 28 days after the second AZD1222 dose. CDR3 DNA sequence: TGTGCCAGTACCGGACAGGGGAACTATGGCTACACCTTC. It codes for CASTGQGNYGYTF.